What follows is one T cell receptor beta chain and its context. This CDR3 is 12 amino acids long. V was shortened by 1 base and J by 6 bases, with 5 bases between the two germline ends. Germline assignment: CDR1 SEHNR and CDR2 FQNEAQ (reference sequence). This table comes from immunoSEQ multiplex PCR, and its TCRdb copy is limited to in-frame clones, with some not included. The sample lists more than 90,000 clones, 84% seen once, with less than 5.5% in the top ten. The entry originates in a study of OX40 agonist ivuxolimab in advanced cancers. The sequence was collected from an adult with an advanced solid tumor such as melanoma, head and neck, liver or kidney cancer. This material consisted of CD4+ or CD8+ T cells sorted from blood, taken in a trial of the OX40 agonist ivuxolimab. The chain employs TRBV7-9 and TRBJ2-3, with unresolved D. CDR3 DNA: TGTGCCAGCAGCTTAGAGTCGGATACGCAGTATTTT. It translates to CASSLESDTQYF.